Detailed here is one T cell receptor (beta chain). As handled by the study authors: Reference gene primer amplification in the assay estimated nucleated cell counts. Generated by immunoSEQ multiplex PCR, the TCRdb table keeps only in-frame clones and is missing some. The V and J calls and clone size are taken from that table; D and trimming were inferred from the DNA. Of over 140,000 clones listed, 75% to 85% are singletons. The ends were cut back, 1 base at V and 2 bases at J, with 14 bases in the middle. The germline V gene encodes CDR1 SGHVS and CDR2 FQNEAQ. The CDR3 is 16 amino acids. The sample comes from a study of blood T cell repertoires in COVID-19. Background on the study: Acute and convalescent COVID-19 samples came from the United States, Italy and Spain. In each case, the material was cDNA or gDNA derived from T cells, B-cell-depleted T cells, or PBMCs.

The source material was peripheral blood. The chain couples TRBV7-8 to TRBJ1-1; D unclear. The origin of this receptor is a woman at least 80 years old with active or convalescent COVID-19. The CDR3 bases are TGTGCCAGCAGCTTAGGGAGCGGAGCCACCAACACTGAAGCTTTCTTT. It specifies CASSLGSGATNTEAFF.